One T cell receptor (beta chain) is described in this entry. Antigen specificity is unknown. This entry belongs to a study of T cells after posttransplantation cyclophosphamide. The study's findings and limits: Skin or GI-infiltrating T cells shared few TRB sequences with blood. TRB clonality was highly associated with recipient CMV seropositivity and reactivation. Donor CD8+ memory clones often dominated recipient blood repertoires at later times.

Method: immunoSEQ multiplex PCR; TCRdb's copy keeps in-frame clones and lacks some. The table lists tens of thousands of clones, around 84% of them singletons. V lost 5 bases and J 5 bases, leaving 13 bases between the germline ends. The V gene's germline CDR1 is SNHLY and CDR2 FYNNEI. The CDR3 has 14 amino acids. The sample comprised PBMCs. V is TRBV2 and J is TRBJ1-5; TRBD1 might be the D (6 bases). The sequence came from a man aged 25 to 40 with a blood cancer, CMV-positive, and with a related stem cell donor. The CDR3 coding sequence is TGTGCCAGCAGTCCCCCGGACAGCGATCAGCCCCAGCATTTT. This gives the protein CASSPPDSDQPQHF.